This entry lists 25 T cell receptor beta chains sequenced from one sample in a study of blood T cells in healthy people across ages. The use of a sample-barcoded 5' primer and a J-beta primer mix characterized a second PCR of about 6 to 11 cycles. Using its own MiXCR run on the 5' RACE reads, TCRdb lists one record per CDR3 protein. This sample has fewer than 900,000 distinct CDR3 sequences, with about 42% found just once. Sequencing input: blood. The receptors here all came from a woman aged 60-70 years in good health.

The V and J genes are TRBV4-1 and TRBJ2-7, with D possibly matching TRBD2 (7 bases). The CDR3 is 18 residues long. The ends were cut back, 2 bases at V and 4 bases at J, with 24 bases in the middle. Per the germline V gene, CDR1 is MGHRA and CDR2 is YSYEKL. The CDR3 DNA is TGCGCCAGCAGCCAACCTTCGCGTCGCCGGGGGGCGGGTTACGAGCAGTACTTC. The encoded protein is CASSQPSRRRGAGYEQYF.

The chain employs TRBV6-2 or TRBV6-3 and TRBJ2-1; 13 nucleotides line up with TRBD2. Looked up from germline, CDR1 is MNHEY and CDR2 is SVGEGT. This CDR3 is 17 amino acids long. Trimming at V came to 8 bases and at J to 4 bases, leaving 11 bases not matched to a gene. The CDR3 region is CASVGFEGLAGYNEQFF. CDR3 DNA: TGTGCCAGCGTCGGTTTTGAGGGACTAGCGGGGTACAATGAGCAGTTCTTC.

The CDR3 region is CASSPLPQVAADTQYF. The CDR3 DNA reads as TGTGCCAGCAGTCCCCTTCCACAGGTCGCGGCAGATACGCAGTATTTT. The chain has TRBV6-2 or TRBV6-3 and TRBJ2-3; perhaps TRBD1 as D (5 bases). This CDR3 is 16 amino acids long. CDR1 and CDR2 from the germline V gene are MNHEY and SVGEGT. V was trimmed by 5 bases and J by 4 bases, leaving 19 bases between them.

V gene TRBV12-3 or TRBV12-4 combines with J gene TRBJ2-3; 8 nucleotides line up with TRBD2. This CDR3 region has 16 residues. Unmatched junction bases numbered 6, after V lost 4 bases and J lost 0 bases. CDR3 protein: CASSYLAGSSTDTQYF. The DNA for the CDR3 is TGTGCCAGCAGTTATTTAGCGGGGTCTAGCACAGATACGCAGTATTTT.

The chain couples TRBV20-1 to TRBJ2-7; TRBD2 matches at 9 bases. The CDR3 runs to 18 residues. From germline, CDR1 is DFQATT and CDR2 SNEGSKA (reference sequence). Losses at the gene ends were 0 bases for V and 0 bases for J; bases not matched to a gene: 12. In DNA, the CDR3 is TGCAGTGCTAGAGATTCCGCCTTAGCGGGAGACAACTCCTACGAGCAGTACTTC. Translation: CSARDSALAGDNSYEQYF.

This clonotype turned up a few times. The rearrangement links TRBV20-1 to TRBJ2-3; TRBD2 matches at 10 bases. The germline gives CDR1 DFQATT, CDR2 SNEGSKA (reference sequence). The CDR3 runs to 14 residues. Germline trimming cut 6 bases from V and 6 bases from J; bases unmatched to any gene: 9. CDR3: CSASKRGGKDTQYF. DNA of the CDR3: TGCAGTGCCTCCAAGCGGGGGGGCAAGGATACGCAGTATTTT.

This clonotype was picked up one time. The CDR3 sequence: CASSYDRQNEQYF. CDR3 nucleotide sequence: TGTGCCAGCAGTTACGACAGACAGAATGAGCAGTACTTC. V and J are TRBV6-5 and TRBJ2-5; D is possibly TRBD1 (5 bases). CDR1 is MNHEY, CDR2 SVGAGI, per germline. V was pared by 2 bases and J by 11 bases, with 15 bases between. The CDR3 consists of 13 residues.

The CDR3 DNA reads as TGTGCCAGCAGTTTATCCGGCCAGCCTACCTACGAGCAGTACTTC. Translated: CASSLSGQPTYEQYF. The chain links TRBV27 to TRBJ2-7, with D unclear. The CDR3 loop spans 15 amino acids. The V and J ends lost 0 bases and 2 bases respectively, with 11 bases between them. Germline V gene lookup returns CDR1 MNHEY and CDR2 SMNVEV (reference sequence).

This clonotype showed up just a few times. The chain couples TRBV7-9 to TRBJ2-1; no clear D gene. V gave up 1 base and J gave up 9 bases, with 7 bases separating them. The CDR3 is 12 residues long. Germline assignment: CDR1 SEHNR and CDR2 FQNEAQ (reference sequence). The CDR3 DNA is TGTGCCAGCAGCTTAGATACTGGTGAGCAGTTCTTC. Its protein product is CASSLDTGEQFF.

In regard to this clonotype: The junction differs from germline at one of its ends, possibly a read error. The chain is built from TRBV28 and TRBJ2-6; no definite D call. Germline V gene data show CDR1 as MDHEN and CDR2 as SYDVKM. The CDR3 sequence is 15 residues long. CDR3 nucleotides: TGTGCCGGCAGTTCCATAAGCTCTGGGGCCAACGTCCTGACTTTC. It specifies CAGSSISSGANVLTF.

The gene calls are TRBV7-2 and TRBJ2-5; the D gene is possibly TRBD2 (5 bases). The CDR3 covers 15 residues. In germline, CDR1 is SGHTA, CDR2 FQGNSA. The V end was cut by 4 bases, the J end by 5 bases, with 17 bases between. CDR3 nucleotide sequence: TGTGCCAGCAGCTGGACTGTTTCAAATGGGGAGACCCAGTACTTC. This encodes CASSWTVSNGETQYF.

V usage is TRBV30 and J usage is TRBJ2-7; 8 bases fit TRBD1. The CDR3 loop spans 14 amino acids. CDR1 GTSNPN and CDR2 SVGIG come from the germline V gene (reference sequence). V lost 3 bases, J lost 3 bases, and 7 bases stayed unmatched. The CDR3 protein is CAWRVQGALYEQYF. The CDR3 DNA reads TGTGCCTGGAGGGTGCAGGGGGCTCTCTACGAGCAGTACTTC.

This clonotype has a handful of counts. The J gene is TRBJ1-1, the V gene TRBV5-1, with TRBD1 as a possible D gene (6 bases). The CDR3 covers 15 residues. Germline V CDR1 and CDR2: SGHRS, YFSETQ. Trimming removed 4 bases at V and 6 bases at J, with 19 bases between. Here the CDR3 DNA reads TGCGCCAGCAGCACACCCCTCAGGGGTGTCTCTGAAGCTTTCTTT. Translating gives CASSTPLRGVSEAFF.

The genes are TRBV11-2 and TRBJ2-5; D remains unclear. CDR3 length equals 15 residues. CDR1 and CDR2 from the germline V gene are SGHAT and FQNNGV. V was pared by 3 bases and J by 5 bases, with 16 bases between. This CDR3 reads CASSLGSSGGETQYF. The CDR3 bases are TGTGCCAGCAGCTTGGGCAGCTCCGGTGGGGAGACCCAGTACTTC.

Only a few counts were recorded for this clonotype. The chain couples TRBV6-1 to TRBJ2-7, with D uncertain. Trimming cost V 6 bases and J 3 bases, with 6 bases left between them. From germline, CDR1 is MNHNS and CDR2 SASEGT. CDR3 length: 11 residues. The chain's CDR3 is CASRDIYEQYF. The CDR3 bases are TGTGCCAGCAGAGATATCTACGAGCAGTACTTC.

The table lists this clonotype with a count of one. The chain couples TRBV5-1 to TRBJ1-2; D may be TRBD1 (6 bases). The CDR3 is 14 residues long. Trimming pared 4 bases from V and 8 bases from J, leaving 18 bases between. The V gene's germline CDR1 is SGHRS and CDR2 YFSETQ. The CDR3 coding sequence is TGCGCCAGCAGCGCCGGGGCGGCACAGGGAGGCTACACCTTC. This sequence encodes CASSAGAAQGGYTF. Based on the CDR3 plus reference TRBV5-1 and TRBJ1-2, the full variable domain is KAGVTQTPRYLIKTRGQQVTLSCSPISGHRSVSWYQQTPGQGLQFLFEYFSETQRNKGNFPGRFSGRQFSNSRSEMNVSTLELGDSALYLCASSAGAAQGGYTFGSGTRLTVV.

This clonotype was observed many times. CDR3 in amino acids: CASSLPGQGADEQYF. CDR3 bases: TGCGCCAGCAGCTTACCGGGACAGGGGGCCGACGAGCAGTACTTC. The V gene is TRBV5-1, the J gene TRBJ2-7; TRBD1 aligns across 12 bases. Germline assignment: CDR1 SGHRS and CDR2 YFSETQ. The CDR3 is 15 residues long. J gave up 5 bases and V 2 bases, and 5 bases lay outside the gene matches.

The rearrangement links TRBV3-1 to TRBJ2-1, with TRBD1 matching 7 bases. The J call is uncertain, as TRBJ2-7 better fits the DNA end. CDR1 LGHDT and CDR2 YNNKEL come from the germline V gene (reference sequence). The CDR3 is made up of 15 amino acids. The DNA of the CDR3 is TGTGCCAGCAGCCCAGACACAGGGGTCTACAATGAGCAGTACTTC. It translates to CASSPDTGVYNEQYF.

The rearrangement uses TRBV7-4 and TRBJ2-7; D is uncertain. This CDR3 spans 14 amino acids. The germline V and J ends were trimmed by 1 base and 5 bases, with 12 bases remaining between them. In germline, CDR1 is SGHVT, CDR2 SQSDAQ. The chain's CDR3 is CASSLGRRLHEQYF. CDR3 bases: TGTGCCAGCAGCTTAGGGCGCAGGTTGCACGAGCAGTACTTC.

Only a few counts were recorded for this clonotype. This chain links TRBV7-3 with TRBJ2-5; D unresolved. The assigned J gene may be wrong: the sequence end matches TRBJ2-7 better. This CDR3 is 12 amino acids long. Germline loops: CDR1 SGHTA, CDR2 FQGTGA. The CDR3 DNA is TGTGCCAGCAGCCCGGTCTCCGGCGAGCAGTACTTC. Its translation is CASSPVSGEQYF.

As DNA, the CDR3 is TGTGCCAGCAGGGGGACAGGGGTGTTTGAGCAGTTCTTC. It codes for CASRGTGVFEQFF. The chain combines TRBV2 with TRBJ2-1; 10 nucleotides line up with TRBD1. V was clipped by 6 bases and J by 9 bases; unmatched bases: 5. The germline CDR1 and CDR2 sequences are SNHLY and FYNNEI. This CDR3 is 13 amino acids long. Supplemented by reference TRBV2 and TRBJ2-1, the full variable domain reads EPEVTQTPSHQVTQMGQEVILRCVPISNHLYFYWYRQILGQKVEFLVSFYNNEISEKSEIFDDQFSVERPDGSNFTLKIRSTKLEDSAMYFCASRGTGVFEQFFGPGTRLTVL.

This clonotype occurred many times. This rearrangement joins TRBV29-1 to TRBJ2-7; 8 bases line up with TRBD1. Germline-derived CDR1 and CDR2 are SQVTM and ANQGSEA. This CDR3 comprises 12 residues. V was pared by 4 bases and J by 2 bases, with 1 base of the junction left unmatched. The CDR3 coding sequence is TGCAGCGTTGGGGACAGGACCTACGAGCAGTACTTC. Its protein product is CSVGDRTYEQYF.

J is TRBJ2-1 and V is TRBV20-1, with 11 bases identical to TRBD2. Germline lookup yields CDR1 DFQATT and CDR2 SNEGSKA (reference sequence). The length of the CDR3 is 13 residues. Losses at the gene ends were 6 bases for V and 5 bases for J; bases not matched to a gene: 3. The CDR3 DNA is TGCAGTGCCTTTAGCGGGGGGGACAATGAGCAGTTCTTC. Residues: CSAFSGGDNEQFF.

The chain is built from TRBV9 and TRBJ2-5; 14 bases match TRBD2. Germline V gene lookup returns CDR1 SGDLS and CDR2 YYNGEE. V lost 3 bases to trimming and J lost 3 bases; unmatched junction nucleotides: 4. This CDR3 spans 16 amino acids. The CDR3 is CASSAGTSGSKETQYF. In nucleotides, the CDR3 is TGTGCCAGCAGCGCGGGGACTAGCGGGAGCAAAGAGACCCAGTACTTC. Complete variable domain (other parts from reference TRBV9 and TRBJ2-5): DSGVTQTPKHLITATGQRVTLRCSPRSGDLSVYWYQQSLDQGLQFLIQYYNGEERAKGNILERFSAQQFPDLHSELNLSSLELGDSALYFCASSAGTSGSKETQYFGPGTRLLVL.

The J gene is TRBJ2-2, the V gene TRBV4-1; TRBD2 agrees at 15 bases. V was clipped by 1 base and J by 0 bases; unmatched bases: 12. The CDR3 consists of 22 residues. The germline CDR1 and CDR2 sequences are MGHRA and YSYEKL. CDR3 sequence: CASSQVPGLAGGPRTNTGELFF. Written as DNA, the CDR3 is TGCGCCAGCAGCCAAGTCCCAGGACTAGCGGGAGGGCCCCGGACGAACACCGGGGAGCTGTTTTTT.